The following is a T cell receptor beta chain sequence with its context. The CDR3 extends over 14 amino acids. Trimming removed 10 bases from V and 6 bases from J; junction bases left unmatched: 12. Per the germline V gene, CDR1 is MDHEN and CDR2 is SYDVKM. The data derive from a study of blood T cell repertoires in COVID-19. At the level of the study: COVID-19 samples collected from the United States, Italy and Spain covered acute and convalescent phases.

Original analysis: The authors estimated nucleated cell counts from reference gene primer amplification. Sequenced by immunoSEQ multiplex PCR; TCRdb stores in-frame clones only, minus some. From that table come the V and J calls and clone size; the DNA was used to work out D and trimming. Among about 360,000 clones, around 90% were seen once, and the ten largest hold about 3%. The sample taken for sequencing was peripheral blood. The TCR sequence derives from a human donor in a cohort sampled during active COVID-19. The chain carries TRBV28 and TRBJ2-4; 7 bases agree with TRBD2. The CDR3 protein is CATRGGLDGNIQYF. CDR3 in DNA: TGTGCCACCCGCGGGGGACTGGATGGAAACATTCAGTACTTC.